One TCR beta chain is described in this entry. No antigen is known for it. This entry comes from a study of cytomegalovirus exposure and HLA in healthy donors. Overall study context: Across more than 350 genotyped donors, around 80% landed in the Caucasian-associated ancestry cluster. Whole-study results and caveats: Most of the CMV-associated TCR beta chains (in a later analysis) appeared to be HLA-restricted. Clonal expansion, a later analysis showed, was greater in HLA-associated TCR beta chains than in equally common others.

PCR was performed using 60 Vbeta and 13 Jbeta primers. Sequencing used immunoSEQ multiplex PCR; TCRdb keeps in-frame clones, though not all of them. The table lists around 160,000 clones, 70% to 75% of them singletons. Sequences were obtained from PBMCs. This clonotype was sampled from a man between 18 and 35 years old in good health and CMV-seropositive.

The CDR3 nucleotides are TGTGCCAGCAGTTCTTCCGGGACAGGGGTGAGCACAGATACGCAGTATTTT. Protein sequence: CASSSSGTGVSTDTQYF. This chain joins TRBV28 and TRBJ2-3; 10 bases are a match to TRBD1. The CDR3 is 17 amino acids. Germline V gene lookup returns CDR1 MDHEN and CDR2 SYDVKM. V lost 4 bases and J lost 0; bases outside the gene matches: 7.